Sequencing of this T cell receptor (beta chain) was carried out in a study of tumor-infiltrating lymphocytes in primary liver carcinoma. On the study more broadly: Primary liver carcinomas in the patients were surgically resected. Staging of the tumors gave T1-T3 N0M0, with widths of roughly 4.2 to 10 cm.

This clonotype was counted ten times or more. Using a constant-region primer together with ProtoScript II reverse transcriptase, TCR beta cDNA was made from 500 ng of total RNA. Three nested multiplex PCR rounds of slightly modified ARM-PCR generated TCR beta libraries. Use of TRBV1-TRBV30 forward primers with a C-beta reverse primer characterized the first two PCR rounds, which lasted 10 cycles each. MiXCR was run by TCRdb on the multiplex PCR reads, yielding one entry per CDR3 protein. Among hundreds of thousands of distinct CDR3 sequences listed, 65% were seen once. The germline V gene has CDR1 MNHEY and CDR2 SVGAGI. CDR3 length equals 16 residues. Trimming left V 6 bases short and J 1 base short, with 18 bases between. The blood RNA (from unsorted whole blood) was obtained, and germline DNA was also extracted. A sample of approximately 4 milliliters of peripheral blood was taken before surgery.

The source is a man aged 35 to 55 with primary liver carcinoma and hepatitis B virus infection. This sequence joins TRBV6-5 and TRBJ1-2; D possibly corresponds to TRBD1 (5 bases). Sequenced material: peripheral blood. The CDR3 DNA reads TGTGCCAGCAGCCCCCGCCGGGGCAGGGTTAACTATGGCTACACCTTC. Translated: CASSPRRGRVNYGYTF.